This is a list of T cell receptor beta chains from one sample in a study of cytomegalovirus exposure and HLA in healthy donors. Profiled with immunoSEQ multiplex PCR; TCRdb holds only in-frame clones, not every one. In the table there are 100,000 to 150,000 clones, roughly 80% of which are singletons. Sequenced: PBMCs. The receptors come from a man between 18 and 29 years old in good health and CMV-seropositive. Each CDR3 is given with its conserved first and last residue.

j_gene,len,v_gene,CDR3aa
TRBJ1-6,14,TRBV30,CAWRGDTPGGLLHF
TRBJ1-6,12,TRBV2,CASGQGRSPLHF
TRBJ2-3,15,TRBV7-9,CASSLDGTTTDTQYF
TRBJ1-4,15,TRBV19,CASTWTTGDNEKLFF
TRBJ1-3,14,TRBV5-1,CASSEGVGGNTIYF
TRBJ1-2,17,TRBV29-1,CSVEVGAPGQDRFGYTF
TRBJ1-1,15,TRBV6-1,CASSLIYRLDTEAFF
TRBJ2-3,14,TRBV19,CASSLRVSTDTQYF
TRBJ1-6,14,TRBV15,CATSRGAGNSPLHF
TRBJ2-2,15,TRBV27,CASAKLAADTGELFF
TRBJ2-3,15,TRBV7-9,CASSLAKAGELAQYF
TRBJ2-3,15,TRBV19,CASRKPGLATDTQYF
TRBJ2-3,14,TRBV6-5,CASQRQTTTDTQYF
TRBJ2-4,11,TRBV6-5,CASSYGSIQYF
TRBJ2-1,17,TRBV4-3,CASSQDIPSVTYNGQFF
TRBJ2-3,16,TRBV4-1,CASSQGGAGSSGTQYF
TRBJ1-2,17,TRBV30,CAWTGGSPGTGRYGYTF
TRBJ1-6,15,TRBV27,CASSWAESYNSPLHF
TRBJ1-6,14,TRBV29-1,CSVGTGDGGSPLHF
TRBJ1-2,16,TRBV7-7,CASSLGPRGEGYGYTF
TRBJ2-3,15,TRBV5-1,CASSLGQGITDTQYF
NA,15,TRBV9,CASSVAEGPSYEQYF
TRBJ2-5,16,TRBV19,CASSIRLGQVQETQYF
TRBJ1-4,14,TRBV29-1,CSVGGWGPNEKLFF
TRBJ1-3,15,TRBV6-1,CASSVDNLSGNTIYF
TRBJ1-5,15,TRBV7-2,CASSRLGGSNQPQHF
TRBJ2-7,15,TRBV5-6,CASSDGTGGIYEQYF
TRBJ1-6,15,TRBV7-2,CASSPHPTGGSPLHF
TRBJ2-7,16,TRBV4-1,CASSQDFLGRVSEQYF
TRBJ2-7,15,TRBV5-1,CASSSLGPMTYEQYF
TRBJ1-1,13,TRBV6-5,CASRDRVNTEAFF
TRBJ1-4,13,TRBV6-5,CASSYRSNEKLFF
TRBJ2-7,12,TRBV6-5,CASRDIVYEQYF
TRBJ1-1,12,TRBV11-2,CASRGAHAEAFF
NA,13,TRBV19,CASSIGGSYEQYF
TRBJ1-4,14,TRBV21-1,CASSCYRVGEKLFF
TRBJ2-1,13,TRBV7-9,CASSLSGTREQFF
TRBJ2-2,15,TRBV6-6,CASRGRGGDTGELFF
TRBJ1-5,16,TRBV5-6,CASSLVIWGTMQPQHF
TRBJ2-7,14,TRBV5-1,CASSLGTGAYEQYF
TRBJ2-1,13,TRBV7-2,CASSSGAYNEQFF
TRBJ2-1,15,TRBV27,CASSFGLAAHNEQFF
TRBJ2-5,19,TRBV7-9,CASSIHPGEGPTFFETQYF
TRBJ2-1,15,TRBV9,CASSVTAGEFYEQFF
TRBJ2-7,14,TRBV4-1,CASSQGTPGDEQYF
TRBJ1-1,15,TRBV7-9,CSSSLDVGYNTEAFF
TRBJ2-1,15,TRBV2,CASSEEGATYNEQFF
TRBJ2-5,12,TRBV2,CASSGLAGTQYF
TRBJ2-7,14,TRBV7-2,CASTLTQGSYEQYF
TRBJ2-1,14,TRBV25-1,CASSDGLALNEQFF
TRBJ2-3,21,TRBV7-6,CASSFVPGERYGTGLTDTQYF
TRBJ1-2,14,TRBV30,CAWSRGQGVNGYTF
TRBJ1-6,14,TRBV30,CAWQAGGRNSPLHF
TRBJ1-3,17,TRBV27,CASSLAPGGATGNTIYF
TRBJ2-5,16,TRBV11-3,CASSPPDRVGQETQYF
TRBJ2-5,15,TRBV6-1,CASRGLAGSIETQYF
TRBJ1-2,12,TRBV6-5,CAIRTGGYGYTF